The 27 T cell receptor beta chains in this list originate from one sample, sequenced in a study of metastatic and nonmetastatic thyroid tumors (dated by TCRdb to 2018 to 2021). Libraries were made using PCR. The reads were generated on an Illumina HiSeq 4000. TCRdb's own reprocessing of the public reads used fastp at Q25 and MiXCR and kept productive beta chains. This sample gives 30,000 to 35,000 clones in total; about a fifth of them show up just once. The ten top clones hold 2.5% to 3.5% of the sample. No treatment had been received by any patient before thyroid surgery. The sequenced sample was tumor tissue. The receptor set was obtained from a male donor with papillary thyroid cancer or a benign thyroid nodule (not recorded which). Some clones in this sample may be carry-over from other donors' samples.

This clone has at least ten counts. The V gene is TRBV3-1, the J gene TRBJ2-5; D is ambiguous. CDR3 length: 16 residues. Trimming left V 3 bases short and J 0 bases short, with 14 bases between. CDR1 LGHDT and CDR2 YNNKEL come from the germline V gene (reference sequence). The CDR3 protein is CASSHKRDIDQETQYF. In nucleotides, the CDR3 is TGTGCCAGCAGCCACAAGCGCGATATAGACCAAGAGACCCAGTACTTC.

Notes on this clone: A read error may be the cause here, since a much bigger clone is one base away. The V gene is TRBV5-6, the J gene TRBJ1-3, with D perhaps TRBD1 (6 bases). Germline V gene lookup returns CDR1 SGHDT and CDR2 YYEEEE. The CDR3 length is 17 residues. The CDR3 spells CVSSLRETGFSGNTIYF. The CDR3, as DNA: TGTGTCAGCAGCTTAAGAGAAACAGGGTTCTCTGGAAACACCATATATTTT. Based on the CDR3 plus reference TRBV5-6 and TRBJ1-3, the full variable domain is DAGVTQSPTHLIKTRGQQVTLRCSPKSGHDTVSWYQQALGQGPQFIFQYYEEEERQRGNFPDRFSGHQFPNYSSELNVNALLLGDSALYLCVSSLRETGFSGNTIYFGEGSWLTVV.

This clone ranks as medium-sized. The chain recombines TRBV28 with TRBJ2-7; D is unclear. Looked up from germline, CDR1 is MDHEN and CDR2 is SYDVKM. The length of the CDR3 is 14 residues. The V end lost 7 bases, the J end lost 2 bases, and 15 bases lay between the germline ends. The CDR3 protein is CASTKRSPPYEQYF. DNA for the CDR3: TGTGCCAGCACCAAACGGAGCCCCCCCTACGAGCAGTACTTC.

This clone was observed at least ten times. Here the CDR3 reads CASTSRGNYGYTF. The DNA for the CDR3 is TGTGCCAGCACCTCCCGGGGGAACTATGGCTACACCTTC. This chain uses TRBV7-2 with TRBJ1-2, with D tentatively TRBD1 (5 bases). Germline assignment: CDR1 SGHTA and CDR2 FQGNSA. The CDR3 length is 13 residues. The V end lost 7 bases, the J end lost 2 bases, and 11 bases lay between the germline ends.

This clone came up many times. The chain combines TRBV19 with TRBJ1-6; D is possibly TRBD1 (6 bases). The CDR3 contains 15 residues. CDR1 and CDR2 (germline): LNHDA, SQIVND (reference sequence). V was pared by 3 bases and J by 6 bases, with 12 bases between. In DNA, the CDR3 is TGTGCCAGTAGTATCCTCCCGGACAGTAATTCACCCCTCCACTTT. This gives the protein CASSILPDSNSPLHF.

This clone was detected many times. The chain is built from TRBV3-1 and TRBJ2-3; 9 nucleotides agree with TRBD2. The CDR3 is made up of 15 amino acids. Germline assignment: CDR1 LGHDT and CDR2 YNNKEL (reference sequence). With 6 bases clipped from V and 3 bases from J, the junction kept 7 bases outside the gene matches. This CDR3 reads CASRPSGRFTDTQYF. The CDR3 DNA reads TGTGCCAGCAGGCCAAGCGGGAGGTTTACAGATACGCAGTATTTT.

This clone was picked up many times. This specimen includes other DNA sequences encoding the same CDR3. The rearrangement joins TRBV29-1 to TRBJ1-1; D might be TRBD1 (5 bases). V was cut by 4 bases and J by 1 base, with 10 bases left in between. Germline V gene data show CDR1 as SQVTM and CDR2 as ANQGSEA. The CDR3 is 13 residues long. The CDR3 bases are TGCAGCGTTGCTCTTGGGGCGAACACTGAAGCTTTCTTT. Its protein product is CSVALGANTEAFF.

V is TRBV19 and J is TRBJ2-6, with D possibly TRBD1 on 6 matching bases. Germline V CDR1 and CDR2: LNHDA, SQIVND (reference sequence). The CDR3 has 17 amino acids. V gave up 4 bases and J gave up 0 bases, with 13 bases separating them. The CDR3: CASSRDQGTSGANVLTF. CDR3 sequence (DNA): TGTGCCAGTAGTAGGGATCAGGGGACCTCTGGGGCCAACGTCCTGACTTTC.

This clone came up a few times. A single base separates this from a much larger clone, so it may be a read error. The sample carries other DNA sequences with the same CDR3. V is TRBV5-5 and J is TRBJ1-5, with D possibly matching TRBD1 (5 bases). Germline values: CDR1 SGHKS, CDR2 YYEKEE (reference sequence). The CDR3 is made up of 13 amino acids. DNA of the CDR3: TGCGCCAGCAGCCCAGACAGAAATCAGCCCCAGCATTTT. Its protein product is CASSPDRNQPQHF.

This clone was observed many times. The chain combines TRBV4-2 with TRBJ2-7, with a weak D call TRBD1 (6 bases). Trimming removed 0 bases at V and 4 bases at J, with 10 bases between. The germline V gene has CDR1 LGHNA and CDR2 YNFKEQ. The CDR3 is 14 residues long. CDR3 nucleotides: TGTGCCAGCAGCCAAGACCCACAGGGATACGAGCAGTACTTC. Translated: CASSQDPQGYEQYF.

This clone was seen a few times. This rearrangement joins TRBV24-1 to TRBJ2-1, with a weak D call TRBD1 (6 bases). Trimming removed 4 bases from V and 3 bases from J, with 12 bases in between. The CDR3 is made up of 15 amino acids. Germline V gene data show CDR1 as KGHDR and CDR2 as SFDVKD. The CDR3 DNA reads as TGTGCCACCAGTGACCAGGGGTTTGACTACAATGAGCAGTTCTTC. Translation gives CATSDQGFDYNEQFF.

V usage is TRBV7-2 and J usage is TRBJ1-5; 9 nucleotides align to TRBD1. Trimming took 1 base from V and 6 from J; bases not matched to a gene: 4. The germline CDR1 and CDR2 sequences are SGHTA and FQGNSA. The CDR3 has 15 residues. The CDR3 reads CASSLGSDRGQPQHF. The CDR3 DNA sequence: TGTGCCAGCAGCTTAGGTTCGGACAGGGGTCAGCCCCAGCATTTT.

This clone was counted ten times or more. The genes are TRBV7-6 and TRBJ2-2, with 9 bases identical to TRBD1. The V gene end was trimmed by 0 bases and the J gene end by 6 bases; junction bases not matched to a gene: 5. In germline, CDR1 is SGHVS, CDR2 FNYEAQ. The CDR3 spans 16 residues. CDR3 nucleotide sequence: TGTGCCAGCAGCTTAGCACAGGGGGCGCATGCCGGGGAGCTGTTTTTT. Its protein is CASSLAQGAHAGELFF.

The V gene is TRBV20-1, the J gene TRBJ1-5; 11 nucleotides line up with TRBD1. Germline-derived CDR1 and CDR2 are DFQATT and SNEGSKA (reference sequence). This CDR3 is built from 16 residues. J gave up 3 bases and V 5 bases, and 9 bases lay outside the gene matches. The CDR3 region has the DNA TGCAGTGCTGCCGGGACAGGGGGTGTCCTCAATCAGCCCCAGCATTTT. The encoded protein is CSAAGTGGVLNQPQHF.

This clone was observed a handful of times. This sequence joins TRBV28 and TRBJ2-7, with 13 positions matching TRBD2. The ends lost 2 bases at V and 4 bases at J; junction bases unmatched: 11. The germline V gene encodes CDR1 MDHEN and CDR2 SYDVKM. This CDR3 spans 18 amino acids. The CDR3 loop is CASSLGPLGTSGTYEQYF. The DNA for the CDR3 is TGTGCCAGCAGTTTAGGACCTCTAGGGACTAGCGGGACTTACGAGCAGTACTTC.

In this sample, this clone is medium-sized. The chain couples TRBV5-8 to TRBJ2-1, with D possibly called TRBD1 or TRBD2 (5 bases each). With 5 bases removed from V and 13 bases from J, the gap between germline ends came to 10 bases. In germline, CDR1 is SGHTS, CDR2 YDEGEE. This CDR3 is built from 10 residues. The CDR3, as DNA: TGTGCCAGCAGGGGACGCCAACAGTTCTTC. Its protein product is CASRGRQQFF.

This clone appeared many times. This chain joins TRBV7-2 and TRBJ1-2; 9 nucleotides agree with TRBD1. Germline CDR1 and CDR2: SGHTA and FQGNSA. The junction had 13 bases not matched to a gene; V was cut back by 5 bases and J by 0 bases. This CDR3 spans 18 amino acids. CDR3 sequence reads: CASSPAVDRGVANYGYTF. CDR3 nucleotide sequence: TGTGCCAGCAGCCCAGCCGTGGACAGGGGAGTAGCTAACTATGGCTACACCTTC.

This clone was seen repeatedly, ten times or more. This chain joins TRBV5-4 and TRBJ2-2, with 7 nucleotides matching TRBD2. This CDR3 is 17 amino acids long. V dropped 3 bases and J dropped 2; count of bases not matched to a gene: 10. Germline-derived CDR1 and CDR2 are SGHNT and YYREEE (reference sequence). In nucleotides, the CDR3 is TGTGCCAGCAGCTCTAGTCCCGGACTAGGCAACACCGGGGAGCTGTTTTTT. Translation: CASSSSPGLGNTGELFF.

This clone was observed a few times. An end of the junction differs from the germline gene, which may be a read error. This chain links TRBV20-1 with TRBJ2-1, with TRBD2 identical over 12 bases. CDR1 is DFQATT, CDR2 SNEGSKA, per germline (reference sequence). There are 15 residues in the CDR3. The CDR3 loop is CSAIRLAGAVNEQLF. For the CDR3, the DNA is TGCAGTGCTATCCGACTAGCGGGAGCGGTGAATGAGCAGCTCTTC.

This clone occurred many times. V and J are TRBV2 and TRBJ1-6; D remains ambiguous. Per the germline V gene, CDR1 is SNHLY and CDR2 is FYNNEI. V lost 4 bases and J 3 bases, leaving 4 bases between the germline ends. The CDR3 is 13 amino acids. CDR3 sequence reads: CASSVDYNSPLHF. In DNA form, the CDR3 reads TGTGCCAGCAGTGTGGACTATAATTCACCCCTCCACTTT.

This clone qualifies as medium-sized. The chain links TRBV6-1 to TRBJ1-2; D might be TRBD1 (5 bases). V lost 4 bases, J lost 5 bases, and 11 bases lay in between. Germline lookup yields CDR1 MNHNS and CDR2 SASEGT. The CDR3 contains 13 residues. The CDR3 DNA is TGTGCCAGCAGTGCGGGGGTAGGGTATGGCTACACCTTC. Translation: CASSAGVGYGYTF.

V usage is TRBV28 and J usage is TRBJ2-2; D ambiguous. V lost 5 bases and J lost 6, with 13 bases in between. Germline V gives CDR1 MDHEN, CDR2 SYDVKM. This CDR3 spans 14 amino acids. The CDR3 region is CASSTPSWAGELFF. The CDR3 nucleotides read TGTGCCAGCAGTACCCCCTCTTGGGCCGGGGAGCTGTTTTTT.

There are many counts of this clone. The rearrangement joins TRBV28 to TRBJ2-7, with D possibly being TRBD1 (6 bases). The CDR3 is made up of 14 amino acids. Trimming shortened V by 6 bases and J by 2 bases, and 14 bases separated the two germline ends. Germline CDR1 reads MDHEN; CDR2 reads SYDVKM. CDR3 residues: CASRKEQGTYEQYF. The CDR3 DNA follows: TGTGCCAGCAGGAAGGAACAGGGCACCTACGAGCAGTACTTC. The full variable domain, with the rest looked up from reference TRBV28 and TRBJ2-7, is DVKVTQSSRYLVKRTGEKVFLECVQDMDHENMFWYRQDPGLGLRLIYFSYDVKMKEKGDIPEGYSVSREKKERFSLILESASTNQTSMYLCASRKEQGTYEQYFGPGTRLTVT.

Ten or more counts support this clone. CDR3 in amino acids: CASSARTGADNSPLHF. As DNA, the CDR3 is TGCGCCAGCAGCGCACGGACAGGGGCCGATAATTCACCCCTCCACTTT. V gene TRBV5-1 combines with J gene TRBJ1-6; 9 nucleotides align to TRBD1. V lost 4 bases to trimming and J lost 5 bases; unmatched junction nucleotides: 7. CDR3 length: 16 amino acids. The germline V gene has CDR1 SGHRS and CDR2 YFSETQ. Looking up the rest from reference TRBV5-1 and TRBJ1-6 gives the full variable domain: KAGVTQTPRYLIKTRGQQVTLSCSPISGHRSVSWYQQTPGQGLQFLFEYFSETQRNKGNFPGRFSGRQFSNSRSEMNVSTLELGDSALYLCASSARTGADNSPLHFGNGTRLTVT.

The sample holds a few counts of this clone. The chain joins TRBV12-3 or TRBV12-4 to TRBJ2-7; D is unresolved. Trimming removed 6 bases at V and 6 bases at J, with 15 bases between. CDR3 length equals 13 residues. CDR3 DNA sequence: TGTGCCAGCAGATTTACGCCATCTTCCGAGCAGTACTTC. As protein: CASRFTPSSEQYF.

The V and J genes are TRBV28 and TRBJ2-7; D perhaps matches TRBD2 (7 bases). The CDR3 contains 14 residues. V was clipped by 8 bases and J by 2 bases, with 16 bases between them. CDR1 is MDHEN and CDR2 is SYDVKM in the germline V gene. The CDR3 region has the DNA TGTGCCAGCTCCGAGGCGGGGGCCCCCTACGAGCAGTACTTC. Translation: CASSEAGAPYEQYF.

The V and J genes are TRBV6-2 or TRBV6-3 and TRBJ2-7; a weak D match, TRBD2 (6 bases). Germline V CDR1 and CDR2: MNHEY, SVGEGT. The CDR3 length is 14 residues. V was pared by 6 bases and J by 3 bases, with 15 bases between. CDR3 nucleotides: TGTGCCAGCAGCCGGGACTCTCACCTCTACGAGCAGTACGTC. The encoded protein is CASSRDSHLYEQYV.